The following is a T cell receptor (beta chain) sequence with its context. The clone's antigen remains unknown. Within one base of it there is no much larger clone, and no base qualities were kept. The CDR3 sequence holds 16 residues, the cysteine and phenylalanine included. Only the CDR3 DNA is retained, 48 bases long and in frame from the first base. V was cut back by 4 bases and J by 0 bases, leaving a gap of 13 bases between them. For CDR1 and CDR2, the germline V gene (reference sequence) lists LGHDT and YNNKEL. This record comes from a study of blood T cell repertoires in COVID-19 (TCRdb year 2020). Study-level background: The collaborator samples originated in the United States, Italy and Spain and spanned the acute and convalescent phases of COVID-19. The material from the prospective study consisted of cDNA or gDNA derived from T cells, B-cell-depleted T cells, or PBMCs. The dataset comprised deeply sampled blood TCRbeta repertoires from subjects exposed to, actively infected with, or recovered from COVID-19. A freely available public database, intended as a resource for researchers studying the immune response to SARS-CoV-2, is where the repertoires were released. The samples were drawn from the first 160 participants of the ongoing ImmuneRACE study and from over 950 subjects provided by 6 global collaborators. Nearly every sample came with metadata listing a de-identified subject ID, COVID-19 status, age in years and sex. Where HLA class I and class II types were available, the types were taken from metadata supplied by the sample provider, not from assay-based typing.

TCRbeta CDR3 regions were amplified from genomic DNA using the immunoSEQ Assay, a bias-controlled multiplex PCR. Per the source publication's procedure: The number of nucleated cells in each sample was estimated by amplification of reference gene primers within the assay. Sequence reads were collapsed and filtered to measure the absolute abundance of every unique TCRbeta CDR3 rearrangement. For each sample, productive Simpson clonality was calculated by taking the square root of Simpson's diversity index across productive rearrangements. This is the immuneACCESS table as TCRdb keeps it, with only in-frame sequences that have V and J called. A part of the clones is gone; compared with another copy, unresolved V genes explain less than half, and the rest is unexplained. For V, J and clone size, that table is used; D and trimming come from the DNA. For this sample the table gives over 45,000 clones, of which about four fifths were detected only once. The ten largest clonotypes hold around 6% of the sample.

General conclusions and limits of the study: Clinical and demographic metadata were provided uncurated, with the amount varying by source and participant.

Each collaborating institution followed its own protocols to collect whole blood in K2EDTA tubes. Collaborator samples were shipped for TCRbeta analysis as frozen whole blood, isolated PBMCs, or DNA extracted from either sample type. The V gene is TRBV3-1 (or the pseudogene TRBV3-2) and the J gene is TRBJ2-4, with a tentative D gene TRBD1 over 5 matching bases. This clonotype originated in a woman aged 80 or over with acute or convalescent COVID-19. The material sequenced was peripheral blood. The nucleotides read TGTGCCAGCAGCCTGACAGCGATCTTAGCCAAAAACATTCAGTACTTC. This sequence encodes CASSLTAILAKNIQYF.